Listed below are T cell receptor beta chains from one sample, sequenced in a study of cytomegalovirus exposure and HLA in healthy donors. Clones were sequenced by immunoSEQ multiplex PCR, and TCRdb holds only the in-frame ones, with some missing. The table shows about 180,000 clones, with 70% to 80% occurring only once. Sequencing input: PBMCs. Receptors originate from a man between 18 and 29 years old in good health and CMV-seronegative. Each CDR3 is given with its conserved first and last residue. Size is stated for part of the rows, as once, few or many counts, or as a class when the clone is expanded.

J gene: NA; V gene: TRBV15; clone size: NA; CDR3 protein: CATSRGPGGYEQYF
J gene: TRBJ1-5; V gene: TRBV30; clone size: NA; CDR3 protein: CAWSPGGRRNQPQHF
J gene: TRBJ1-6; V gene: TRBV27; clone size: NA; CDR3 protein: CASSISGAGNSPLHF
J gene: TRBJ1-1; V gene: TRBV19; clone size: NA; CDR3 protein: CASSILVPAEPPEGTEAFF
J gene: TRBJ2-3; V gene: TRBV19; clone size: NA; CDR3 protein: CASSMLAGYTDTQYF
J gene: TRBJ1-1; V gene: TRBV7-3; clone size: once; CDR3 protein: CASSASLGGDTEAFF
J gene: TRBJ1-1; V gene: TRBV5-1; clone size: NA; CDR3 protein: CASSLRQPNTEAFF
J gene: TRBJ2-5; V gene: TRBV5-1; clone size: NA; CDR3 protein: CASSLGELSQETQYF
J gene: TRBJ2-7; V gene: TRBV20-1; clone size: NA; CDR3 protein: CSAQSSYEQYF
J gene: TRBJ1-2; V gene: TRBV2; clone size: NA; CDR3 protein: CASSPTDF
J gene: TRBJ1-4; V gene: TRBV21-1; clone size: once; CDR3 protein: CAIFLVVSDEKLFF
J gene: NA; V gene: TRBV6-6; clone size: once; CDR3 protein: CASSYSQVVYEQYF
J gene: TRBJ1-2; V gene: TRBV5-1; clone size: NA; CDR3 protein: CASSTDRGYGYTF
J gene: TRBJ1-5; V gene: TRBV10-2; clone size: NA; CDR3 protein: CASSESGGSNQPQHF
J gene: TRBJ1-1; V gene: TRBV27; clone size: few; CDR3 protein: CASSPTSSIRGNTEAFF
J gene: TRBJ2-5; V gene: TRBV2; clone size: NA; CDR3 protein: CASQLLTGPQETQYF
J gene: TRBJ2-3; V gene: TRBV6-4; clone size: NA; CDR3 protein: CASSEQGAGTDTQYF
J gene: TRBJ2-7; V gene: TRBV9; clone size: NA; CDR3 protein: CASSTETGLLNEQYF
J gene: TRBJ2-1; V gene: TRBV27; clone size: NA; CDR3 protein: CASSPLAGGQYNEQFF
J gene: TRBJ1-2; V gene: TRBV6-1; clone size: few; CDR3 protein: CASSESQGNYGYTF
J gene: TRBJ1-2; V gene: TRBV6-5; clone size: NA; CDR3 protein: CASKLGTANYGYTF
J gene: TRBJ1-2; V gene: TRBV28; clone size: NA; CDR3 protein: CASTGQNYGYTF
J gene: TRBJ2-2; V gene: TRBV1; clone size: NA; CDR3 protein: CTSSQEGLAGGLNTGELFF
J gene: TRBJ1-1; V gene: TRBV30; clone size: NA; CDR3 protein: CAWSVQAALGTEAFF
J gene: TRBJ2-3; V gene: TRBV6-6; clone size: NA; CDR3 protein: CASRDQGVRDTQYF
J gene: TRBJ2-7; V gene: TRBV7-2; clone size: NA; CDR3 protein: CASSLGRWRGFYEQYF
J gene: TRBJ2-2; V gene: TRBV15; clone size: few; CDR3 protein: CATSHRDRGFAGELFF